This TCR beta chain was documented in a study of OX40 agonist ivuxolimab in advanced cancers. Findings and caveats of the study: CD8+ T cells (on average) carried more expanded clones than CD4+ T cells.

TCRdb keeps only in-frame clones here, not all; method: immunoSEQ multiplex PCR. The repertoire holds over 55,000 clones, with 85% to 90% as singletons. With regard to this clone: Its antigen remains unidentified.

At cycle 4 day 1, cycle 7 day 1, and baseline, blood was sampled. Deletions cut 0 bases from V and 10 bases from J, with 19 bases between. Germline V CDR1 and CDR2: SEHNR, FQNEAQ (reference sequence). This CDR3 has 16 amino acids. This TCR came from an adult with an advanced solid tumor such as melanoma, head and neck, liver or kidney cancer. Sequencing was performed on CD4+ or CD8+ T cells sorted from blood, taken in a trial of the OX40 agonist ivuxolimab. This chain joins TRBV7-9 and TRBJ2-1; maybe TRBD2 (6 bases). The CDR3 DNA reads TGTGCCAGCAGCTTAGCCTGGGACTCCTTAATAGACGAGCAGTTCTTC. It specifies CASSLAWDSLIDEQFF.